These 27 T cell receptor beta chains came from one sample sequenced in a study of technical replicates of blood from several donors. Using immunoSEQ multiplex PCR, the repertoire was profiled, and TCRdb retains in-frame clones only, with some absent. The table has some 75,000 clones, roughly 96% seen once; the top ten hold approximately 0.32%. Sequencing used T cells isolated from PBMCs. These receptors came from a human donor in good health.

This sequence joins TRBV7-2 and TRBJ2-2; 15 nucleotides align to TRBD2. Losses at the gene ends were 5 bases for V and 8 bases for J; bases not matched to a gene: 6. Germline V gene data show CDR1 as SGHTA and CDR2 as FQGNSA. The CDR3 length is 16 residues. The CDR3 DNA reads as TGTGCCAGCAGCCGGACTAGCGGGAGGGCCGGGGGGGAGCTGTTTTTT. It specifies CASSRTSGRAGGELFF.

The CDR3 protein is CASSSQVTDTQYF. The CDR3 nucleotides are TGCGCCAGCAGCTCACAGGTCACAGATACGCAGTATTTT. This sequence joins TRBV5-1 and TRBJ2-3; weak D call: TRBD1 (5 bases). V was cut by 3 bases and J by 2 bases, with 7 bases left in between. CDR3 size: 13 residues. Germline V gives CDR1 SGHRS, CDR2 YFSETQ. The full variable domain, with the rest looked up from reference TRBV5-1 and TRBJ2-3, is KAGVTQTPRYLIKTRGQQVTLSCSPISGHRSVSWYQQTPGQGLQFLFEYFSETQRNKGNFPGRFSGRQFSNSRSEMNVSTLELGDSALYLCASSSQVTDTQYFGPGTRLTVL.

The genes are TRBV18 and TRBJ1-2; D not resolved. V lost 5 bases and J 7 bases, leaving 20 bases between the germline ends. This CDR3 region has 15 residues. The germline gives CDR1 KGHSH, CDR2 LQKENI. CDR3 loop: CASSTTFMDKGGYTF. CDR3 nucleotides: TGTGCCAGCTCAACTACATTTATGGATAAAGGTGGCTACACCTTC.

The chain is built from TRBV19 and TRBJ1-2, with 8 bases matching TRBD1. Germline-derived CDR1 and CDR2 are LNHDA and SQIVND (reference sequence). This CDR3 comprises 14 residues. V was clipped by 3 bases and J by 6 bases; unmatched bases: 6. In DNA form, the CDR3 reads TGTGCCAGTAGTATGGGCCAGGGGGCGCATGGCTACACCTTC. It codes for CASSMGQGAHGYTF.

The chain recombines TRBV6-5 with TRBJ2-3, with D hard to call. Germline V CDR1 and CDR2: MNHEY, SVGAGI. Trimming removed 7 bases from V and 2 bases from J, with 4 bases in between. The CDR3 totals 11 residues. The CDR3 DNA sequence: TGTGCCAGCACCTACACAGATACGCAGTATTTT. The encoded protein is CASTYTDTQYF.

The chain carries TRBV19 and TRBJ1-5, with D perhaps TRBD1 (6 bases). V lost 7 bases to trimming and J lost 7 bases, with 14 bases between them. This CDR3 region has 13 residues. Per the germline V gene, CDR1 is LNHDA and CDR2 is SQIVND (reference sequence). The CDR3 spells CASTMQGQQPQHF. The CDR3, as DNA: TGTGCCAGTACCATGCAGGGGCAGCAGCCCCAGCATTTT.

This chain uses TRBV20-1 with TRBJ2-5; TRBD1 matches 9 bases. The CDR3 totals 10 residues. The germline CDR1 and CDR2 sequences are DFQATT and SNEGSKA (reference sequence). The ends lost 4 bases at V and 12 bases at J; junction bases unmatched: 3. In DNA, the CDR3 is TGCAGTGCTACTAGGGACAGGGAGTACTTC. Amino acids: CSATRDREYF.

For the CDR3, the DNA is TGTGCTAGTGGGGACATCTACGAGCAGTACTTC. Its protein is CASGDIYEQYF. The J gene is TRBJ2-7, the V gene TRBV12-5, with a possible D match to TRBD1 (5 bases). The germline V gene encodes CDR1 LGHNT and CDR2 FRNRAP. The CDR3 is 11 residues long. V gave up 6 bases and J gave up 3 bases, with 6 bases separating them.

The J gene is TRBJ2-1, the V gene TRBV7-6; possibly TRBD2 for D (6 bases). Germline V gene sequence: CDR1 SGHVS, CDR2 FNYEAQ. V dropped 5 bases and J dropped 7 bases, with 12 bases sitting between them. The CDR3 spans 13 residues. The CDR3, as DNA: TGTGCCAGCAGCGTCAGACTAGTGAATGAGCAGTTCTTC. This codes for CASSVRLVNEQFF.

V gene TRBV2 combines with J gene TRBJ1-2; TRBD1 matches at 7 bases. The CDR3 is 13 amino acids. Germline V gives CDR1 SNHLY, CDR2 FYNNEI. V lost 9 bases and J lost 3; bases outside the gene matches: 7. The CDR3 loop is CARGGQVDYGYTF. In nucleotides, the CDR3 is TGTGCCAGAGGTGGACAGGTCGACTATGGCTACACCTTC.

In the case of this clone: This same CDR3 is encoded by further DNA sequences in the sample. V usage is TRBV25-1 and J usage is TRBJ2-3, with D unresolved. V was trimmed by 4 bases and J by 1 base, leaving 6 bases between them. Looked up from germline, CDR1 is MGHDK and CDR2 is SYGVNS. This CDR3 comprises 13 residues. The CDR3 loop is CASSAQGTDTQYF. In DNA, the CDR3 is TGTGCCAGCAGTGCCCAGGGCACAGATACGCAGTATTTT.

The chain is built from TRBV18 and TRBJ1-4; the D gene is possibly TRBD1 (6 bases). Between the trimmed V and J ends, which lost 3 bases and 9 bases, there was a span of 17 bases. The CDR3 extends over 15 amino acids. CDR1 is KGHSH and CDR2 is LQKENI in the germline V gene. Here the CDR3 DNA reads TGTGCCAGCTCACCCCCCGAAGGACAGACGAAAAAACTGTTTTTT. Amino acid sequence: CASSPPEGQTKKLFF. The whole variable domain, remainder taken from reference TRBV18 and TRBJ1-4, is NAGVMQNPRHLVRRRGQEARLRCSPMKGHSHVYWYRQLPEEGLKFMVYLQKENIIDESGMPKERFSAEFPKEGPSILRIQQVVRGDSAAYFCASSPPEGQTKKLFFGSGTQLSVL.

The chain is built from TRBV6-5 and TRBJ1-1; D gene uncertain. CDR1 MNHEY and CDR2 SVGAGI come from the germline V gene. The CDR3 has 11 residues. With 8 bases removed from V and 8 bases from J, the gap between germline ends came to 12 bases. CDR3 sequence reads: CASHRQAEAFF. In nucleotides, the CDR3 is TGTGCCAGCCATAGGCAGGCGGAAGCTTTCTTT.

The V call is TRBV28, the J call TRBJ1-4, with D possibly being TRBD1 (6 bases). In germline, CDR1 is MDHEN, CDR2 SYDVKM. V lost 6 bases and J lost 4, with 15 bases in between. This CDR3 has 15 amino acids. DNA of the CDR3: TGTGCCAGCAGCTACAGGGTCGAGAATAATGAAAAACTGTTTTTT. Residues: CASSYRVENNEKLFF.

The count of this clone is one. This chain links TRBV10-3 with TRBJ2-3; 10 bases map to TRBD2. V lost 1 base to trimming and J lost 6 bases; unmatched junction nucleotides: 7. Germline CDR1 is ENHRY and CDR2 is SYGVKD. The CDR3 loop spans 16 amino acids. For the CDR3, the DNA is TGTGCCATCAGTGAGTTTCTAGCGGGAGTACGGGATACGCAGTATTTT. This sequence encodes CAISEFLAGVRDTQYF.

V is TRBV30 and J is TRBJ2-1; no definite D call. This CDR3 has 11 amino acids. Trimming took 0 bases from V and 12 from J, leaving 9 bases between them. Germline V gene data show CDR1 as GTSNPN and CDR2 as SVGIG (reference sequence). The CDR3 DNA reads as TGTGCCTGGAGTGTAACGCGTGGGCAGTTCTTC. This translates into CAWSVTRGQFF.

The rearrangement joins TRBV29-1 to TRBJ1-2; maybe TRBD1 (5 bases). This CDR3 comprises 13 residues. The V end was cut by 6 bases, the J end by 4 bases, with 15 bases between. The V gene's germline CDR1 is SQVTM and CDR2 ANQGSEA. The DNA for the CDR3 is TGCAGCGTGGCCCCGGGGGGAGGCTATGGCTACACCTTC. This encodes CSVAPGGGYGYTF.

This chain links TRBV18 with TRBJ2-3; D is uncertain. V lost 8 bases to trimming and J lost 4 bases, with 13 bases between them. This CDR3 is 13 amino acids long. The germline CDR1 and CDR2 sequences are KGHSH and LQKENI. DNA for the CDR3: TGTGCCAGCAATACACCGCCCCCAGATACGCAGTATTTT. This gives the protein CASNTPPPDTQYF.

This clone is a singleton in its sample. V gene TRBV4-1 combines with J gene TRBJ1-2; D unclear. Trimming took off 0 bases at V and 5 bases at J, with 13 bases between the two ends. The CDR3 extends over 15 amino acids. CDR1 is MGHRA, CDR2 YSYEKL, per germline. CDR3 amino acids: CASSQDNNFLYGYTF. The CDR3 DNA sequence: TGCGCCAGCAGCCAAGATAATAACTTCCTTTATGGCTACACCTTC.

This rearrangement joins TRBV29-1 to TRBJ1-5, with TRBD1 matching over 9 bases. Trimming took 7 bases from V and 1 from J; bases not matched to a gene: 5. The CDR3 has 14 residues. Germline CDR1 SQVTM, CDR2 ANQGSEA. The CDR3 bases are TGCAGCGCAATGGACAGGGGCAGCAATCAGCCCCAGCATTTT. This translates into CSAMDRGSNQPQHF. Full variable domain (rest looked up from reference TRBV29-1 and TRBJ1-5): SAVISQKPSRDICQRGTSLTIQCQVDSQVTMMFWYRQQPGQSLTLIATANQGSEATYESGFVIDKFPISRPNLTFSTLTVSNMSPEDSSIYLCSAMDRGSNQPQHFGDGTRLSIL.

The chain carries TRBV5-1 and TRBJ1-5, with no clear D. V dropped 7 bases and J dropped 0 bases, with 11 bases sitting between them. This CDR3 region has 14 residues. Germline loops: CDR1 SGHRS, CDR2 YFSETQ. CDR3 loop: CASLEEHSNQPQHF. The DNA for the CDR3 is TGCGCCAGCCTCGAGGAGCATAGCAATCAGCCCCAGCATTTT.

The V and J genes are TRBV6-5 and TRBJ2-6, with 7 bases aligning to TRBD1. V shed 4 bases and J 0 bases; nucleotides not matched to a gene: 3. The CDR3 is 16 residues long. Germline V gene sequence: CDR1 MNHEY, CDR2 SVGAGI. The CDR3 DNA reads as TGTGCCAGCAGTTGGCAGGGGGACTCTGGGGCCAACGTCCTGACTTTC. It encodes CASSWQGDSGANVLTF.

The chain recombines TRBV2 with TRBJ1-5; D is possibly TRBD1 (6 bases). The length of the CDR3 is 13 residues. V lost 7 bases to trimming and J lost 0 bases, with 7 bases between them. From germline, CDR1 is SNHLY and CDR2 FYNNEI. The CDR3 DNA reads as TGTGCCAGCAACAGGGCTAGCAATCAGCCCCAGCATTTT. This sequence encodes CASNRASNQPQHF.

The gene calls are TRBV7-9 and TRBJ1-2, with D unresolved. Germline CDR1 is SEHNR and CDR2 is FQNEAQ (reference sequence). The CDR3 is 12 amino acids. Trimming left V 6 bases short and J 8 bases short, with 13 bases between. This CDR3 reads CASSSSGLGYTF. Here the CDR3 DNA reads TGTGCCAGCAGTTCCTCGGGGTTAGGCTACACCTTC.

The rearrangement links TRBV28 to TRBJ2-7; TRBD1 might be the D (5 bases). Trimming stripped 6 bases from V and 7 bases from J, with 7 bases between. Per the germline V gene, CDR1 is MDHEN and CDR2 is SYDVKM. CDR3 length: 10 residues. The DNA of the CDR3 is TGTGCCAGCAGCAGACAGGAGCAGTACTTC. It yields the protein CASSRQEQYF.

This chain uses TRBV25-1 with TRBJ2-3, with TRBD2 identical over 8 bases. The length of the CDR3 is 16 residues. J gave up 6 bases and V 1 base, and 9 bases lay outside the gene matches. Germline V lookup: CDR1 MGHDK, CDR2 SYGVNS. Written as DNA, the CDR3 is TGTGCCAGCAGTGAATTAGGCGGGGCGGGGGGCGATACGCAGTATTTT. Encoded protein: CASSELGGAGGDTQYF.

The V call is TRBV5-1, the J call TRBJ2-5; D might be TRBD2 (5 bases). Germline CDR1 SGHRS, CDR2 YFSETQ. The CDR3 contains 15 residues. V gave up 1 base and J gave up 5 bases, with 15 bases separating them. The CDR3 region has the DNA TGCGCCAGCAGCTTGCGAGGGAATGTTGTGGAGACCCAGTACTTC. This translates into CASSLRGNVVETQYF. Variable domain in full (rest from reference TRBV5-1 and TRBJ2-5): KAGVTQTPRYLIKTRGQQVTLSCSPISGHRSVSWYQQTPGQGLQFLFEYFSETQRNKGNFPGRFSGRQFSNSRSEMNVSTLELGDSALYLCASSLRGNVVETQYFGPGTRLLVL.